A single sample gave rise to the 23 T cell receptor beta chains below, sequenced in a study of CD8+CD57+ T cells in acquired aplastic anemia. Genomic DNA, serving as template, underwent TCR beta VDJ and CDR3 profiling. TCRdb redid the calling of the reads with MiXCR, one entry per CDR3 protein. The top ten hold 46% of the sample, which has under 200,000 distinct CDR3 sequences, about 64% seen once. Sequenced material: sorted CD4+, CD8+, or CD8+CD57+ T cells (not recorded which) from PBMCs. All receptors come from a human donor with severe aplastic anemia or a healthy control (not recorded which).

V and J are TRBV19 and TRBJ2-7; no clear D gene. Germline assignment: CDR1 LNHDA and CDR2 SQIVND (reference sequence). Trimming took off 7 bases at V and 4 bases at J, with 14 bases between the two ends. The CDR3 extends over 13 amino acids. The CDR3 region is CASTLRPGYEQYF. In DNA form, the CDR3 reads TGTGCCAGTACCCTGAGGCCCGGGTACGAGCAGTACTTC.

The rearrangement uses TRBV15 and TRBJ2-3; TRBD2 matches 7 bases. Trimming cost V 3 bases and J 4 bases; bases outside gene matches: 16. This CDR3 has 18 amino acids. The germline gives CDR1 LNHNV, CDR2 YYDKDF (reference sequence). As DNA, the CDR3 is TGTGCCACCAGCAGCTTAGATCCTGGGGGGGGACTGGCAGATACGCAGTATTTT. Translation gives CATSSLDPGGGLADTQYF.

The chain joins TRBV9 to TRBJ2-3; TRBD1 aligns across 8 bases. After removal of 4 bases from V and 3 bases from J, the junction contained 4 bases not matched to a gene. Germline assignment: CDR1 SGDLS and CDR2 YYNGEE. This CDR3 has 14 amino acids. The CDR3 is CASSRTGTTDTQYF. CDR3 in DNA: TGTGCCAGCAGCAGGACAGGGACGACAGATACGCAGTATTTT.

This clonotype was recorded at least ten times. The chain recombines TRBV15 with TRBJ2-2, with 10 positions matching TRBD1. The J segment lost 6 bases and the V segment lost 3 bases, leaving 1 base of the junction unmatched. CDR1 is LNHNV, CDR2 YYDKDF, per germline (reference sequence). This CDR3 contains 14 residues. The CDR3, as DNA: TGTGCCACCAGCAGCGACAGGGGGCCCGGGGAGCTGTTTTTT. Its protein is CATSSDRGPGELFF.

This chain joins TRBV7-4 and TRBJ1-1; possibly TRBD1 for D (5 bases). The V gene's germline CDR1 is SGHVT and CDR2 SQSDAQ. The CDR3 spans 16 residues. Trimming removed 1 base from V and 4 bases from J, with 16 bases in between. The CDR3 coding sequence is TGTGCCAGCAGCTTAGTAGCGAGTGGGGCGGGCACTGAAGCTTTCTTT. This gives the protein CASSLVASGAGTEAFF.

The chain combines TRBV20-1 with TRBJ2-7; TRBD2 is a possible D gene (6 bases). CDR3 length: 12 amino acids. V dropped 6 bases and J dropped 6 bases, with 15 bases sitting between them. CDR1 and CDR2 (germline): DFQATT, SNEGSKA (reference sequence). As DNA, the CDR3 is TGCAGTGCCACCGCTCCGGGGGTCGAGCAGTACTTC. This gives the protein CSATAPGVEQYF.

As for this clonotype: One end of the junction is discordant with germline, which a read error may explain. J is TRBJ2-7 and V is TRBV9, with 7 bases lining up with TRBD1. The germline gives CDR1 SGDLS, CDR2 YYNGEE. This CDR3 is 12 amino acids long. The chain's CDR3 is CASSVSDREQYF. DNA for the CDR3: TGCGCCAGCAGCGTGTCGGACAGGGAGCAGTACTTC.

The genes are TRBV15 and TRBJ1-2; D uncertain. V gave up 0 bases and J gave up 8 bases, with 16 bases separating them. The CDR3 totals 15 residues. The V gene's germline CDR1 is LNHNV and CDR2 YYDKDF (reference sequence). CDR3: CATSRDEPRQGGYTF. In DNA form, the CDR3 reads TGTGCCACCAGCAGAGATGAGCCAAGGCAAGGAGGCTACACCTTC. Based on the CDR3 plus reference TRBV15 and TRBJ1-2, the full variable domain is DAMVIQNPRYQVTQFGKPVTLSCSQTLNHNVMYWYQQKSSQAPKLLFHYYDKDFNNEADTPDNFQSRRPNTSFCFLDIRSPGLGDTAMYLCATSRDEPRQGGYTFGSGTRLTVV.

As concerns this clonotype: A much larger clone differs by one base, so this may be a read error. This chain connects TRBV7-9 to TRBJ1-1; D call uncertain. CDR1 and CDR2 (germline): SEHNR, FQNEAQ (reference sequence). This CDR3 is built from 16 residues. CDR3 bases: TGTGCCAGCAGCTCAAATGACGGTTATCCGAACGCTGAAGCTTTCTTT. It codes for CASSSNDGYPNAEAFF.

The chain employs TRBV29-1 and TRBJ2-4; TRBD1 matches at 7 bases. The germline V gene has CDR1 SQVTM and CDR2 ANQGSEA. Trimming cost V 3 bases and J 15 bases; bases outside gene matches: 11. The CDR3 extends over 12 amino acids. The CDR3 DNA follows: TGCAGCGTTGATAGAGGGGGCGGATTCTTGTACTTC. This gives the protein CSVDRGGGFLYF.

CDR3: CAWSGTGTSGANVLTF. The CDR3 nucleotides read TGTGCCTGGAGCGGGACAGGGACCTCTGGGGCCAACGTCCTGACTTTC. The V call is TRBV30, the J call TRBJ2-6; TRBD1 matches 9 bases. Trimming at V came to 3 bases and at J to 0 bases, leaving 3 bases not matched to a gene. Germline CDR1 GTSNPN, CDR2 SVGIG (reference sequence). The CDR3 covers 16 residues.

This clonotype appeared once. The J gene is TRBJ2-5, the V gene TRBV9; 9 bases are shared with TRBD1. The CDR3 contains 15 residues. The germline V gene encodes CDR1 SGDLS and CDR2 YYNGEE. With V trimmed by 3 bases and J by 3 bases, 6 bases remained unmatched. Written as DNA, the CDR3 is TGTGCCAGCAGCGGACAGACAGGGGGGAAAGAGACCCAGTACTTC. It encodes CASSGQTGGKETQYF.

CDR3 in amino acids: CASSVEPSSYNEQFF. DNA for the CDR3: TGTGCCAGCAGCGTCGAACCAAGCTCCTACAATGAGCAGTTCTTC. This sequence joins TRBV9 and TRBJ2-1; no reliable D call. The germline V and J ends were trimmed by 2 bases and 0 bases, with 9 bases remaining between them. The CDR3 sequence is 15 residues long. The germline gives CDR1 SGDLS, CDR2 YYNGEE.

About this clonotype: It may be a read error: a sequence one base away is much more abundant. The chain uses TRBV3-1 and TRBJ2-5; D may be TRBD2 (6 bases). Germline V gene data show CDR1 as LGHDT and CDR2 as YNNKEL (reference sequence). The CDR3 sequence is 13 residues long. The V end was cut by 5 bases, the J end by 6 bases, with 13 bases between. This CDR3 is CASSARLDQTQYF. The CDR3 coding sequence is TGTGCCAGCAGCGCGCGACTAGATCAGACCCAGTACTTC.

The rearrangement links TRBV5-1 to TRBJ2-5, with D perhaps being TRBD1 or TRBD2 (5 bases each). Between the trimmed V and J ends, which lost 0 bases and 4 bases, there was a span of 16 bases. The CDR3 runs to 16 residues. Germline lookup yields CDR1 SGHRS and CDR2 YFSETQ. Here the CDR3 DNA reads TGCGCCAGCAGCTTGGGGGCCGGGACGCGAGCAGAGACCCAGTACTTC. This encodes CASSLGAGTRAETQYF.

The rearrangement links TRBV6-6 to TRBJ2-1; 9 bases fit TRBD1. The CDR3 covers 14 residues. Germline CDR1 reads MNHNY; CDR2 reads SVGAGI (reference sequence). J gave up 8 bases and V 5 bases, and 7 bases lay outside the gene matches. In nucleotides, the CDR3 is TGTGCCAGCAGTAGGGGGACAGGGAACGATGAGCAGTTCTTC. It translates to CASSRGTGNDEQFF.

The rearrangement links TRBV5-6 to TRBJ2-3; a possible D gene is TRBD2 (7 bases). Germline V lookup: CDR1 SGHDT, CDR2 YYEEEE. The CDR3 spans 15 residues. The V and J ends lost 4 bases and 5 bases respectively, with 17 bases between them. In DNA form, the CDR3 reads TGTGCCAGCAGCCCGTCCGGGGGGCGGGGAGATACGCAGTATTTT. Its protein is CASSPSGGRGDTQYF.

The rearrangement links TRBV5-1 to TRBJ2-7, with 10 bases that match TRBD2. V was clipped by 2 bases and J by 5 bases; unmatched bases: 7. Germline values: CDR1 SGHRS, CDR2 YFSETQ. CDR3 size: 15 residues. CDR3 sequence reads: CASSLGSGRLHEQYF. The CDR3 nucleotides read TGCGCCAGCAGCTTAGGTAGCGGGAGGCTCCACGAGCAGTACTTC.

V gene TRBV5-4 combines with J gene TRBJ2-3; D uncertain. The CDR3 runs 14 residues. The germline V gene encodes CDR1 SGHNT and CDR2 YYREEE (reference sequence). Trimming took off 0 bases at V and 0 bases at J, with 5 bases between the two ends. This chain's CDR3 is CASSLEVSTDTQYF. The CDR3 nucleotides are TGTGCCAGCAGCTTGGAAGTAAGCACAGATACGCAGTATTTT. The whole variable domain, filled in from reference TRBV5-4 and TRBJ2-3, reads ETGVTQSPTHLIKTRGQQVTLRCSSQSGHNTVSWYQQALGQGPQFIFQYYREEENGRGNFPPRFSGLQFPNYSSELNVNALELDDSALYLCASSLEVSTDTQYFGPGTRLTVL.

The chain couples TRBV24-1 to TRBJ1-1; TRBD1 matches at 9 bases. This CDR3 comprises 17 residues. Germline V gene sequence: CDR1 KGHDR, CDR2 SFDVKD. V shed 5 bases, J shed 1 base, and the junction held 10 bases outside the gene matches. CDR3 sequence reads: CATSGPNRGQGNTEAFF. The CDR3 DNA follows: TGTGCCACCAGTGGCCCAAATCGGGGACAGGGGAACACTGAAGCTTTCTTT.

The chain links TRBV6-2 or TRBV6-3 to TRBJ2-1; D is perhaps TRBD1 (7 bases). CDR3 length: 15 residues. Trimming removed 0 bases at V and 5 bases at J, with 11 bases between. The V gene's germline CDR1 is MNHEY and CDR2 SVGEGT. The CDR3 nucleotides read TGTGCCAGCAGTTACTCGGAGGGGGCGCACAATGAGCAGTTCTTC. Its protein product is CASSYSEGAHNEQFF.

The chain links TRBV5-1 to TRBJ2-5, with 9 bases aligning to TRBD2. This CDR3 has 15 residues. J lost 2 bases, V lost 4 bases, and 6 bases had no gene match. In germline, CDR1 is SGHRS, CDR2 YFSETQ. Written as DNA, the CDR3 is TGCGCCAGCAGCCCATTAGCGGGAGTACAAGAGACCCAGTACTTC. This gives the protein CASSPLAGVQETQYF.

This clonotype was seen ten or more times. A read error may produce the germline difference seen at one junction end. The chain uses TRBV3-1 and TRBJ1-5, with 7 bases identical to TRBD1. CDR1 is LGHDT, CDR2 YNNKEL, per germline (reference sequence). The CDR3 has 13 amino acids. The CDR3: CASSQDLGQRQHF. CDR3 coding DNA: TGTGCCAGCAGCCAGGACCTGGGACAGCGCCAGCATTTT.